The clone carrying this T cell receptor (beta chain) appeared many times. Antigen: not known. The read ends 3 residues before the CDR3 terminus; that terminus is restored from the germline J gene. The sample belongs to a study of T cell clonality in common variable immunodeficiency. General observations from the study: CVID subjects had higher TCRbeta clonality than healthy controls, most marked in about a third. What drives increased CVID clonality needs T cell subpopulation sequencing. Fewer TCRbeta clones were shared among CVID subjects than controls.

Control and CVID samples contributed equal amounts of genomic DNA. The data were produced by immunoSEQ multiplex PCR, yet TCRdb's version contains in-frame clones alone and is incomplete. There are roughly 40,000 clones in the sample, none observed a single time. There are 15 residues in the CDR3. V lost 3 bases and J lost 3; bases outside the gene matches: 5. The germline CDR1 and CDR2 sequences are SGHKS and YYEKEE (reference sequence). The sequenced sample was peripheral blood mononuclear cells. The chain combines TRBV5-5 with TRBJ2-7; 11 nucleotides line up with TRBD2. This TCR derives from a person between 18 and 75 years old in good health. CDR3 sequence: CASSSVAGGGYEQYF. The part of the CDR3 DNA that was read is TGTGCCAGCAGCTCGGTAGCGGGAGGGGGCTACGAG.